The clone carrying this T cell receptor beta chain was counted at least ten times. MiXCR, applied by TCRdb to the RACE reads, yields one record per CDR3 protein. The sample has fewer than 40,000 distinct CDR3 sequences, approximately 11% seen once. This sample was included in a study of human T cells and chemical hapten exposure. CDR3 length: 15 residues. Trimming removed 5 bases from V and 0 bases from J, with 14 bases in between. Germline CDR1 and CDR2: MDHEN and SYDVKM. As to time point: patch test 3, about 24 weeks after DPC sensitization. Treatment described: therapeutic diphenylcyclopropenone sensitization with weekly scalp DPC. The study extracted total RNA from unfractionated whole blood.

This specimen consisted of whole blood, obtained in connection with sensitization to the hapten diphenylcyclopropenone (DPC). This sequence joins TRBV28 and TRBJ2-7; D is undetermined. This sequence originates from a woman in her thirties or forties with alopecia areata. Some clones in this sample may be carry-over from other donors' samples. This chain's CDR3 is CASSLPPPLSYEQYF. The CDR3 nucleotides read TGTGCCAGCAGTCTCCCCCCACCGCTCTCCTACGAGCAGTACTTC.